This TCR beta chain is drawn from a study of T cells in Graves' hyperthyroidism and ophthalmopathy. Study-wide points: Patients with ophthalmopathy were separated from those with stable hyperthyroidism by a 13 V-J model. Ophthalmopathy got predicted by the model a median roughly 6.1 months before its onset. Blood also showed most of the thyroid clonotypes that were expanded above 0.001.

Ten or more counts support this clonotype. What it binds is not known. TCR beta CDR3 regions were amplified from RNA. HTBI primers were the set used in a first-round RT-PCR of the TCR CDR3. One entry per CDR3 protein results from TCRdb running MiXCR on the multiplex PCR reads. The sample includes about 700,000 distinct CDR3 sequences, 40% to 55% of them seen just once. CDR1 is DFQATT and CDR2 is SNEGSKA in the germline V gene (reference sequence). Trimming took 1 base from V and 4 from J, leaving 8 bases between them. This CDR3 region has 12 residues. This clonotype was sampled from an adult man with Graves' disease, either hyperthyroidism or ophthalmopathy (not recorded which). The sequenced sample consisted of peripheral blood or thyroid tissue (not recorded which). The chain employs TRBV20-1 and TRBJ2-7; D unclear. The CDR3 spells CSARVGPYEQYF. As DNA, the CDR3 is TGCAGTGCTAGAGTTGGCCCTTACGAGCAGTACTTC.